This passage covers 24 T cell receptor beta chains from one sample sequenced in a study of blood T cell repertoires in COVID-19. Method: immunoSEQ multiplex PCR; TCRdb's copy keeps in-frame clones and lacks some. The data contain approximately 150,000 clones, about 87% of them singletons. Specimen: peripheral blood. All receptors come from a woman aged 45-65 years with active or convalescent COVID-19.

This chain connects TRBV19 to TRBJ1-1; 9 bases line up with TRBD1. The CDR3 has 14 residues. Germline V gene lookup returns CDR1 LNHDA and CDR2 SQIVND (reference sequence). V shed 8 bases, J shed 4 bases, and the junction held 8 bases outside the gene matches. The CDR3 spells CASSHRGLSTEAFF. CDR3 in DNA: TGTGCCAGTTCCCACAGGGGGCTGAGCACTGAAGCTTTCTTT.

This chain uses TRBV29-1 with TRBJ2-3; D perhaps matches TRBD2 (5 bases). The CDR3 sequence is 15 residues long. Germline values: CDR1 SQVTM, CDR2 ANQGSEA. Trimming shortened V by 2 bases and J by 1 base, and 13 bases separated the two germline ends. The CDR3 is CSVEPATRGTDTQYF. The CDR3 DNA reads as TGCAGCGTTGAACCGGCAACGCGGGGCACAGATACGCAGTATTTT.

The chain recombines TRBV3-1 (or the pseudogene TRBV3-2) with TRBJ2-3, with TRBD2 matching 15 bases. The CDR3 has 17 residues. The germline CDR1 and CDR2 sequences are LGHDT and YNNKEL (reference sequence). With 5 bases clipped from V and 3 bases from J, the junction kept 6 bases outside the gene matches. This chain's CDR3 is CASSSRTSGGATDTQYF. In DNA, the CDR3 is TGTGCCAGCAGCTCCCGGACTAGCGGGGGGGCGACAGATACGCAGTATTTT.

The chain links TRBV2 to TRBJ1-5; 8 bases are a match to TRBD1. The germline CDR1 and CDR2 sequences are SNHLY and FYNNEI. V dropped 6 bases and J dropped 2; count of bases not matched to a gene: 6. The CDR3 covers 15 residues. The CDR3 here is CASRTKTGGNQPQHF. The CDR3 DNA is TGTGCCAGCAGGACGAAGACAGGGGGCAATCAGCCCCAGCATTTT.

The chain links TRBV14 to TRBJ1-6; D might be TRBD1 (6 bases). The length of the CDR3 is 14 residues. Germline assignment: CDR1 SGHDN and CDR2 FVKESK. The V gene lost 0 bases and the J gene lost 13 bases, with 13 bases spanning the gap. In DNA, the CDR3 is TGTGCCAGCAGCCAAGATGGGGGGGCGGGTCCCCTCCACTTT. Translating gives CASSQDGGAGPLHF. The whole variable domain, remainder taken from reference TRBV14 and TRBJ1-6, is EAGVTQFPSHSVIEKGQTVTLRCDPISGHDNLYWYRRVMGKEIKFLLHFVKESKQDESGMPNNRFLAERTGGTYSTLKVQPAELEDSGVYFCASSQDGGAGPLHFGNGTRLTVT.

The chain couples TRBV19 to TRBJ1-2; D ambiguous. V was trimmed by 3 bases and J by 8 bases, leaving 13 bases between them. Germline lookup yields CDR1 LNHDA and CDR2 SQIVND (reference sequence). This CDR3 region has 13 residues. The DNA of the CDR3 is TGTGCCAGTAGTATGGGGAGTTCTTTGGGCTACACCTTC. Translation gives CASSMGSSLGYTF. The full variable domain, rest sourced from reference TRBV19 and TRBJ1-2, is DGGITQSPKYLFRKEGQNVTLSCEQNLNHDAMYWYRQDPGQGLRLIYYSQIVNDFQKGDIAEGYSVSREKKESFPLTVTSAQKNPTAFYLCASSMGSSLGYTFGSGTRLTVV.

The rearrangement joins TRBV27 to TRBJ1-2; D not resolved. Trimming took off 5 bases at V and 5 bases at J, with 9 bases between the two ends. This CDR3 region has 12 residues. Germline V gene sequence: CDR1 MNHEY, CDR2 SMNVEV (reference sequence). For the CDR3, the DNA is TGTGCCAGCAGTACTCGCGGGTATGGCTACACCTTC. Translation gives CASSTRGYGYTF.

This clone was recorded a few times. The chain combines TRBV7-6 with TRBJ1-2, with 7 bases matching TRBD1. This CDR3 region has 15 residues. Germline lookup yields CDR1 SGHVS and CDR2 FNYEAQ. The V and J ends lost 4 bases and 4 bases, in that order; junction bases with no gene match: 9. The CDR3 sequence is CASSSSLRDSYGYTF. DNA of the CDR3: TGTGCCAGCAGCTCTTCCCTCCGGGACAGCTATGGCTACACCTTC.

The chain employs TRBV28 and TRBJ2-1; TRBD2 agrees at 9 bases. The V segment lost 10 bases and the J segment 4 bases; nucleotides outside the gene matches: 5. There are 13 residues in the CDR3. Germline loops: CDR1 MDHEN, CDR2 SYDVKM. DNA for the CDR3: TGTGCCACCGGACTAGCGCAGTACAATGAGCAGTTCTTC. Encoded protein: CATGLAQYNEQFF. Variable domain in full (rest from reference TRBV28 and TRBJ2-1): DVKVTQSSRYLVKRTGEKVFLECVQDMDHENMFWYRQDPGLGLRLIYFSYDVKMKEKGDIPEGYSVSREKKERFSLILESASTNQTSMYLCATGLAQYNEQFFGPGTRLTVL.

V gene TRBV4-1 combines with J gene TRBJ2-3, with TRBD2 identical over 8 bases. With V trimmed by 2 bases and J by 6 bases, 7 bases remained unmatched. The V gene's germline CDR1 is MGHRA and CDR2 YSYEKL. This CDR3 has 15 amino acids. The CDR3, as DNA: TGCGCCAGCAGCCAATGGGGCGGGAGGTCTGATACGCAGTATTTT. Protein sequence: CASSQWGGRSDTQYF.

This chain connects TRBV2 to TRBJ2-5; 11 bases line up with TRBD2. CDR1 and CDR2 (germline): SNHLY, FYNNEI. V was clipped by 7 bases and J by 4 bases; unmatched bases: 11. The CDR3 runs to 16 residues. Here the CDR3 DNA reads TGTGCCAGCAAGACTAGCGGGACCCGCAGGGGAGAGACCCAGTACTTC. It codes for CASKTSGTRRGETQYF.

The chain links TRBV2 to TRBJ2-7; possible D gene TRBD2, 6 bases. There are 13 residues in the CDR3. Trimming removed 6 bases at V and 2 bases at J, with 11 bases between. Germline V gene data show CDR1 as SNHLY and CDR2 as FYNNEI. Written as DNA, the CDR3 is TGTGCCAGCAGCTTTGGACTAACCTACGAGCAGTACTTC. Amino acid sequence: CASSFGLTYEQYF.

The chain is built from TRBV3-1 (or the pseudogene TRBV3-2) and TRBJ1-4; D remains unclear. Per germline, CDR1 LGHDT and CDR2 YNNKEL (reference sequence). The CDR3 has 13 amino acids. V lost 4 bases and J lost 8, with 11 bases in between. In DNA, the CDR3 is TGTGCCAGCAGCCGAGGGTTACGGGAAAAACTGTTTTTT. This encodes CASSRGLREKLFF.

J is TRBJ1-1 and V is TRBV13; tentative D call: TRBD1 (6 bases). There are 17 residues in the CDR3. Germline-derived CDR1 and CDR2 are PRHDT and FYEKMQ (reference sequence). V lost 4 bases and J lost 0, with 18 bases in between. The CDR3 is CASSWLRDKGLNTEAFF. The CDR3 DNA reads as TGTGCCAGCAGCTGGCTCCGGGACAAGGGGTTGAACACTGAAGCTTTCTTT.

The CDR3 loop is CASSERGIGQPQHF. For the CDR3, the DNA is TGCGCCAGCAGTGAAAGGGGGATCGGGCAGCCCCAGCATTTT. The rearrangement uses TRBV5-1 and TRBJ1-5, with D maybe TRBD1 (6 bases). With 5 bases removed from V and 7 bases from J, the gap between germline ends came to 16 bases. Germline-derived CDR1 and CDR2 are SGHRS and YFSETQ. This CDR3 region has 14 residues.

The V gene is TRBV6-5, the J gene TRBJ1-2, with D possibly TRBD1 on 5 matching bases. Germline V gene data show CDR1 as MNHEY and CDR2 as SVGAGI. The CDR3 extends over 13 amino acids. V was trimmed by 4 bases and J by 4 bases, leaving 10 bases between them. CDR3 protein: CASSWGRSYGYTF. The CDR3 DNA follows: TGTGCCAGCAGTTGGGGCCGCTCCTATGGCTACACCTTC.

As DNA, the CDR3 is TGTGCCAGCAGAGCCGACAGCTACTATGGCTACACCTTC. The encoded protein is CASRADSYYGYTF. The V call is TRBV7-9, the J call TRBJ1-2; D perhaps matches TRBD1 (5 bases). Germline V gives CDR1 SEHNR, CDR2 FQNEAQ (reference sequence). This CDR3 comprises 13 residues. Trimming took off 6 bases at V and 3 bases at J, with 11 bases between the two ends. Variable domain in full (rest from reference TRBV7-9 and TRBJ1-2): DTGVSQNPRHKITKRGQNVTFRCDPISEHNRLYWYRQTLGQGPEFLTYFQNEAQLEKSRLLSDRFSAERPKGSFSTLEIQRTEQGDSAMYLCASRADSYYGYTFGSGTRLTVV.

The chain links TRBV21-1 to TRBJ1-3; the DNA was not used to check the table's D call, TRBD1. TRBV21-1 is reported as a pseudogene. The CDR3 sequence is 15 residues long. Here the CDR3 reads CASSYKRQTGNTIYF. In DNA, the CDR3 is TGTGCCAGCAGCTACAAGAGACAGACTGGAAACACCATATATTTT.

V is TRBV30 and J is TRBJ1-4; TRBD1 matches 9 bases. The junction had 4 bases not matched to a gene; V was cut back by 5 bases and J by 6 bases. Germline CDR1 GTSNPN, CDR2 SVGIG (reference sequence). This CDR3 is built from 13 residues. Written as DNA, the CDR3 is TGTGCCTGGGGGACAGGGCGGGATGAAAAACTGTTTTTT. Residues: CAWGTGRDEKLFF.

The genes are TRBV27 and TRBJ1-1, with D hard to call. CDR3 length: 13 residues. V was trimmed by 7 bases and J by 4 bases, leaving 13 bases between them. CDR1 MNHEY and CDR2 SMNVEV come from the germline V gene (reference sequence). CDR3 bases: TGTGCCAGCAAATGGAGGTTGGGCACTGAAGCTTTCTTT. Protein product: CASKWRLGTEAFF.

This chain connects TRBV18 to TRBJ2-7; D might be TRBD2 (5 bases). This CDR3 is 14 amino acids long. The V gene lost 2 bases and the J gene lost 3 bases, with 11 bases spanning the gap. The germline CDR1 and CDR2 sequences are KGHSH and LQKENI. CDR3 sequence reads: CASSPGGGNYEQYF. CDR3 sequence (DNA): TGTGCCAGCTCACCAGGAGGTGGTAACTACGAGCAGTACTTC.

The chain is built from TRBV30 and TRBJ1-6, with a weak D call TRBD1 (6 bases). Trimming removed 3 bases from V and 8 bases from J, with 20 bases in between. This CDR3 comprises 16 residues. The germline gives CDR1 GTSNPN, CDR2 SVGIG (reference sequence). CDR3 in amino acids: CAWRQGRIPEDSPLHF. CDR3 in DNA: TGTGCCTGGAGACAGGGTAGGATCCCAGAGGATTCACCCCTCCACTTT. Full variable domain (outside the CDR3, taken from reference TRBV30 and TRBJ1-6): SQTIHQWPATLVQPVGSPLSLECTVEGTSNPNLYWYRQAAGRGLQLLFYSVGIGQISSEVPQNLSASRPQDRQFILSSKKLLLSDSGFYLCAWRQGRIPEDSPLHFGNGTRLTVT.

This CDR3 reads CASSPGGAGNTIYF. The CDR3 nucleotides read TGTGCCAGTAGTCCAGGGGGAGCTGGAAACACCATATATTTT. This chain joins TRBV19 and TRBJ1-3, with 7 positions matching TRBD1. With 5 bases clipped from V and 2 bases from J, the junction kept 3 bases outside the gene matches. The CDR3 loop spans 14 amino acids. Per the germline V gene, CDR1 is LNHDA and CDR2 is SQIVND (reference sequence).

This clone was detected many times. The V gene is TRBV14, the J gene TRBJ2-3; D may be TRBD2 (6 bases). V was clipped by 6 bases and J by 3 bases, with 16 bases between them. CDR3 length: 15 residues. CDR1 SGHDN and CDR2 FVKESK come from the germline V gene. The CDR3, as DNA: TGTGCCAGCAGGCCAGGCGGGGCTCCGACAGATACGCAGTATTTT. The encoded protein is CASRPGGAPTDTQYF.